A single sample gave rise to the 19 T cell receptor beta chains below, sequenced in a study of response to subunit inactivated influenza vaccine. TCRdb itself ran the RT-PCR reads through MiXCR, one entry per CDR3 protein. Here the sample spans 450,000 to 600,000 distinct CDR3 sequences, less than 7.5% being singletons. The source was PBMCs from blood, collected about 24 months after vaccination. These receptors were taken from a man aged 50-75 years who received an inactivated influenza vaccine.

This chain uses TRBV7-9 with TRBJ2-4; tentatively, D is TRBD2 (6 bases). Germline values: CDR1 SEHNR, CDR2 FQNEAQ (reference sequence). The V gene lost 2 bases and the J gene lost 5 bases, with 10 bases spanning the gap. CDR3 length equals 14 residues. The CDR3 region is CASSLNSGQNIQYF. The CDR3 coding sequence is TGTGCCAGCAGCTTAAATAGCGGACAAAACATTCAGTACTTC.

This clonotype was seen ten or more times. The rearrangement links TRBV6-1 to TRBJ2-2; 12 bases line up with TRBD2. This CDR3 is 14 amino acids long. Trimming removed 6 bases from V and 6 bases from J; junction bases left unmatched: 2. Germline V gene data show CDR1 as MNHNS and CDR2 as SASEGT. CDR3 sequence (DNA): TGTGCCAGCAGAGGACTAGCGGGGTCCGGGGAGCTGTTTTTT. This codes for CASRGLAGSGELFF.

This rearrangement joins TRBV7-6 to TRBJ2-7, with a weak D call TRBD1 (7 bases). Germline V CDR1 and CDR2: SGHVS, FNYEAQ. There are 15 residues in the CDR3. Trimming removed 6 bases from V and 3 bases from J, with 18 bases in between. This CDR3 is CASSPRVRGDYEQYF. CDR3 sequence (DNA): TGTGCCAGCAGTCCTAGGGTCAGGGGGGACTACGAGCAGTACTTC. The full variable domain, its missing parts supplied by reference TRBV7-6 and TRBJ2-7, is GAGVSQSPRYKVTKRGQDVALRCDPISGHVSLYWYRQALGQGPEFLTYFNYEAQQDKSGLPNDRFSAERPEGSISTLTIQRTEQRDSAMYRCASSPRVRGDYEQYFGPGTRLTVT.

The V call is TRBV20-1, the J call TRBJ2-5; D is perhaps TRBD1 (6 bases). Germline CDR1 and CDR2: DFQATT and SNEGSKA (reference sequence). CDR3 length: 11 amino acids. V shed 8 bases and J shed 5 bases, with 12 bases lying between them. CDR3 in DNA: TGCAGTCACAGGGTCGGGGAGACCCAGTACTTC. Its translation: CSHRVGETQYF.

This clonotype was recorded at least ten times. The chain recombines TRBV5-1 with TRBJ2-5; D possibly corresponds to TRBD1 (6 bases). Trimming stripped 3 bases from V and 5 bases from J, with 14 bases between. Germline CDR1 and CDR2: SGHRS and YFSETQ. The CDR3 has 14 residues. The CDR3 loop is CASSWGHTGETQYF. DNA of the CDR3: TGCGCCAGCAGCTGGGGACACACCGGGGAGACCCAGTACTTC.

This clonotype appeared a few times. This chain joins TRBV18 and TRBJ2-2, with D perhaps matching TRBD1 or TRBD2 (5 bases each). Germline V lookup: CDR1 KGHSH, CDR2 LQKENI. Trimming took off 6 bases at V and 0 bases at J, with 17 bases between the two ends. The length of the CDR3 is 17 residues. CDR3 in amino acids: CASSPNRGGTNTGELFF. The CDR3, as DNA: TGTGCCAGCTCCCCTAACCGGGGCGGAACGAACACCGGGGAGCTGTTTTTT.

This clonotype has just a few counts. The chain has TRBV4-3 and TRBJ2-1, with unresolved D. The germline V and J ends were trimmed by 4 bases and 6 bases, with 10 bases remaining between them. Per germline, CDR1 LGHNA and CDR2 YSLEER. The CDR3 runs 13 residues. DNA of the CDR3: TGCGCCAGCAGCCCCGGCGAGTTCAATGAGCAGTTCTTC. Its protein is CASSPGEFNEQFF.

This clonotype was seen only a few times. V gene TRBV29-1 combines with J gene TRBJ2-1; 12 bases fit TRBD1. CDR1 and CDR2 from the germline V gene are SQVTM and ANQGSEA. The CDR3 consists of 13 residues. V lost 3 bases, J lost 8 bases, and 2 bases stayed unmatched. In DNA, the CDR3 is TGCAGCGTTGAGGGACAGGGGGCCCATGAGCAGTTCTTC. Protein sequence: CSVEGQGAHEQFF.

The CDR3 protein is CASSQDSRTRINEQFF. For the CDR3, the DNA is TGCGCCAGCAGCCAAGATAGTCGGACCAGGATTAATGAGCAGTTCTTC. The J gene is TRBJ2-1, the V gene TRBV4-3; D is unresolved. The germline V gene encodes CDR1 LGHNA and CDR2 YSLEER. This CDR3 is built from 16 residues. Trimming stripped 0 bases from V and 7 bases from J, with 16 bases between.

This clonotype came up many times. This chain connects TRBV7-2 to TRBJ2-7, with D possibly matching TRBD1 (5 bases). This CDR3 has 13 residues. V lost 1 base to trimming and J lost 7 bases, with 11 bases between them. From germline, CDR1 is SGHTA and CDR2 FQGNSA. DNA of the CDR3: TGTGCCAGCAGCTTAGAGGGGCTGTTTGAGCAGTACTTC. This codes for CASSLEGLFEQYF.

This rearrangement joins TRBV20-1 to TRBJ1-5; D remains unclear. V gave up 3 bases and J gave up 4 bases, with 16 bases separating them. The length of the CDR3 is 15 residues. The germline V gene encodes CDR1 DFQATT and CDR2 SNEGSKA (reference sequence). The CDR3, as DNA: TGCAGTGCTAGCGGTCCCCGGGCGGAAAATCAGCCCCAGCATTTT. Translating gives CSASGPRAENQPQHF.

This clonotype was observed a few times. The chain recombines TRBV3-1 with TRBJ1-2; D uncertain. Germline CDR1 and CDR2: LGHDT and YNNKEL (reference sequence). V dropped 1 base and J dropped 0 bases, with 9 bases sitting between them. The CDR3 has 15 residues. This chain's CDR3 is CASSQGPGANYGYTF. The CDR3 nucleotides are TGTGCCAGCAGCCAAGGGCCGGGCGCTAACTATGGCTACACCTTC.

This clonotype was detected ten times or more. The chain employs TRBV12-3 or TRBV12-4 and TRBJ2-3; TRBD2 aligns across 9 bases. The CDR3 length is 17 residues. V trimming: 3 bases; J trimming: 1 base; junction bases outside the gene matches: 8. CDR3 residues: CASSFELAGSGTDTQYF. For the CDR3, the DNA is TGTGCCAGCAGTTTTGAGCTAGCGGGGTCAGGCACAGATACGCAGTATTTT.

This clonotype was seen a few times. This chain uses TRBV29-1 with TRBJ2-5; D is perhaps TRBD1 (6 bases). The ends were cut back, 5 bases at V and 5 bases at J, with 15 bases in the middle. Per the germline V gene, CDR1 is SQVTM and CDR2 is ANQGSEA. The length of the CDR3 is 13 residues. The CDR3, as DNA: TGCAGCGTTAGACAGGTAGTCGCGGAGACCCAGTACTTC. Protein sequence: CSVRQVVAETQYF. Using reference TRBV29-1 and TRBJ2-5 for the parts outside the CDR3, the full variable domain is SAVISQKPSRDICQRGTSLTIQCQVDSQVTMMFWYRQQPGQSLTLIATANQGSEATYESGFVIDKFPISRPNLTFSTLTVSNMSPEDSSIYLCSVRQVVAETQYFGPGTRLLVL.

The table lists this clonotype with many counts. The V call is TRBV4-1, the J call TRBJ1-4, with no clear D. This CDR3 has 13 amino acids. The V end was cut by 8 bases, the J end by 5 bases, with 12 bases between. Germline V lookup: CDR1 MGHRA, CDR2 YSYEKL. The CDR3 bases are TGCGCCAGCGCGAGGCAGGCCAATGAAAAACTGTTTTTT. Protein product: CASARQANEKLFF.

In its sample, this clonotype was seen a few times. DNA for the CDR3: TGTGCCAGCAGTTATTTTGGACGAGCCTACAATGAGCAGTTCTTC. It yields the protein CASSYFGRAYNEQFF. The chain employs TRBV6-2 or TRBV6-3 and TRBJ2-1, with D hard to call. Per germline, CDR1 MNHEY and CDR2 SVGEGT. With 3 bases removed from V and 2 bases from J, the gap between germline ends came to 11 bases. The CDR3 consists of 15 residues.

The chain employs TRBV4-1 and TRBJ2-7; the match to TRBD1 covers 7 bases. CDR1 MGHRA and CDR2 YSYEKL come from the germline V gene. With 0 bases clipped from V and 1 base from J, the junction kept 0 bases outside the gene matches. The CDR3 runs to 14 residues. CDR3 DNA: TGCGCCAGCAGCCAAGAGGGACAGTCCTACGAGCAGTACTTC. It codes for CASSQEGQSYEQYF.

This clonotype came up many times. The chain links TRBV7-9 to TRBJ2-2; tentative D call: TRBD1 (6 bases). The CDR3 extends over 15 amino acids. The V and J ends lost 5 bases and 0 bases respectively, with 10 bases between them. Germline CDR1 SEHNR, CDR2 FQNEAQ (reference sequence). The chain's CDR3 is CASSRGHTNTGELFF. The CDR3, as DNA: TGTGCCAGCAGCCGGGGACACACGAACACCGGGGAGCTGTTTTTT.

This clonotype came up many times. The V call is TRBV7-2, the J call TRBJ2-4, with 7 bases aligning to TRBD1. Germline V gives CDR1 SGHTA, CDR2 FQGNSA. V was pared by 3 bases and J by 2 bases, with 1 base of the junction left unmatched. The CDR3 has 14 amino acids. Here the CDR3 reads CASSLGQTKNIQYF. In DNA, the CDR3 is TGTGCCAGCAGCTTGGGACAGACCAAAAACATTCAGTACTTC. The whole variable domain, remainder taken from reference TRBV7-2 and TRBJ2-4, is GAGVSQSPSNKVTEKGKDVELRCDPISGHTALYWYRQSLGQGLEFLIYFQGNSAPDKSGLPSDRFSAERTGGSVSTLTIQRTQQEDSAVYLCASSLGQTKNIQYFGAGTRLSVL.